One sample yielded the 10 T cell receptor beta chains listed below, sequenced in a study of cytomegalovirus exposure and HLA in healthy donors. In the PCR, 60 Vbeta and 13 Jbeta primers were used. TCRdb's copy holds only in-frame clones and misses some; the assay was immunoSEQ multiplex PCR. In the table there are 170,000 or so clones, more than 70% of which are singletons. The sequencing sample was made of PBMCs. The receptors shown here come from a boy aged 2-15 years in good health and CMV-seronegative.

The rearrangement uses TRBV29-1 and TRBJ2-7, with a possible D match to TRBD2 (6 bases). CDR1 and CDR2 from the germline V gene are SQVTM and ANQGSEA. Deletions cut 1 base from V and 0 bases from J, with 13 bases between. The CDR3 runs 15 residues. The CDR3 region has the DNA TGCAGCGTTGAAGGTAGTAGCGGCAGCTCCTACGAGCAGTACTTC. The encoded protein is CSVEGSSGSSYEQYF.

The chain recombines TRBV30 with TRBJ2-7, with D maybe TRBD1 (6 bases). Trimming pared 4 bases from V and 2 bases from J, leaving 12 bases between. Germline V lookup: CDR1 GTSNPN, CDR2 SVGIG (reference sequence). CDR3 length equals 13 residues. The CDR3 loop reads CAWTPGTTYEQYF. CDR3 sequence (DNA): TGTGCCTGGACCCCGGGGACAACCTACGAGCAGTACTTC.

The chain couples TRBV7-8 to TRBJ2-7, with 11 positions matching TRBD1. The CDR3 contains 19 residues. V gave up 4 bases and J gave up 2 bases; unmatched junction bases: 16. Germline loops: CDR1 SGHVS, CDR2 FQNEAQ. In DNA form, the CDR3 reads TGTGCCAGCAGCTCCTTATTTACCTGGGACAGGGGGGGAACCTACGAGCAGTACTTC. This sequence encodes CASSSLFTWDRGGTYEQYF.

This clone occurred once. V gene TRBV2 combines with J gene TRBJ1-3; D gene uncertain. V was trimmed by 5 bases and J by 3 bases, leaving 20 bases between them. The CDR3 has 17 residues. Germline lookup yields CDR1 SNHLY and CDR2 FYNNEI. The CDR3 sequence: CASSISIIREGGNTIYF. As DNA, the CDR3 is TGTGCCAGCAGTATCTCAATCATTCGGGAGGGTGGAAACACCATATATTTT.

J is TRBJ2-1 and V is TRBV29-1; 7 positions agree with TRBD1. V gave up 1 base and J gave up 0 bases; unmatched junction bases: 3. The CDR3 length is 15 residues. Germline CDR1 SQVTM, CDR2 ANQGSEA. CDR3 sequence: CSVEGGTDSYNEQFF. DNA of the CDR3: TGCAGCGTTGAAGGAGGGACAGACTCCTACAATGAGCAGTTCTTC.

This chain joins TRBV4-2 and TRBJ1-2, with 7 nucleotides matching TRBD1. With V trimmed by 4 bases and J by 2 bases, 7 bases remained unmatched. The CDR3 has 15 residues. Germline V gene data show CDR1 as LGHNA and CDR2 as YNFKEQ. The CDR3 spells CASSLRDRMNYGYTF. The CDR3 coding sequence is TGTGCCAGCAGCCTCCGGGACAGAATGAACTATGGCTACACCTTC.

The chain combines TRBV7-2 with TRBJ2-7; 7 nucleotides align to TRBD1. The CDR3 is made up of 15 amino acids. Germline values: CDR1 SGHTA, CDR2 FQGNSA. Trimming at V came to 1 base and at J to 4 bases, leaving 7 bases not matched to a gene. The CDR3 bases are TGTGCCAGCAGCTTAGAGGGGGACAGAGGATACGAGCAGTACTTC. Its translation: CASSLEGDRGYEQYF.

In its sample, this clone was seen once. V gene TRBV19 combines with J gene TRBJ2-2, with D possibly matching TRBD2 (5 bases). The V gene's germline CDR1 is LNHDA and CDR2 SQIVND (reference sequence). CDR3 length equals 13 residues. The germline V and J ends were trimmed by 3 bases and 7 bases, with 9 bases remaining between them. CDR3 protein: CASSMARDGELFF. CDR3 nucleotides: TGTGCCAGTAGTATGGCGAGGGACGGGGAGCTGTTTTTT. Drawing the rest from reference TRBV19 and TRBJ2-2, the complete variable domain is DGGITQSPKYLFRKEGQNVTLSCEQNLNHDAMYWYRQDPGQGLRLIYYSQIVNDFQKGDIAEGYSVSREKKESFPLTVTSAQKNPTAFYLCASSMARDGELFFGEGSRLTVL.

The V and J genes are TRBV5-6 and TRBJ1-4, with no clear D. The CDR3 extends over 14 amino acids. V gave up 1 base and J gave up 0 bases, with 4 bases separating them. The germline V gene has CDR1 SGHDT and CDR2 YYEEEE. The CDR3 spells CASSLSSTNEKLFF. The CDR3 coding sequence is TGTGCCAGCAGCTTGTCGTCAACTAATGAAAAACTGTTTTTT.

This clone was observed a handful of times. The J gene is TRBJ2-5, the V gene TRBV15, with D possibly matching TRBD2 (5 bases). Germline loops: CDR1 LNHNV, CDR2 YYDKDF (reference sequence). CDR3 length: 15 residues. V was pared by 0 bases and J by 5 bases, with 13 bases between. The CDR3: CATSRDFGILETQYF. CDR3 sequence (DNA): TGTGCCACCAGCAGAGATTTCGGGATTCTCGAGACCCAGTACTTC. Combining the CDR3 with reference TRBV15 and TRBJ2-5 gives the whole variable domain DAMVIQNPRYQVTQFGKPVTLSCSQTLNHNVMYWYQQKSSQAPKLLFHYYDKDFNNEADTPDNFQSRRPNTSFCFLDIRSPGLGDTAMYLCATSRDFGILETQYFGPGTRLLVL.